The next 12 T cell receptor beta chains were all read from a single sample in a study of T cell changes during pregnancy in multiple sclerosis (dated by TCRdb to about 2019). Libraries came from the immunoSEQ multiplex PCR assay. Entries here come from immuneACCESS through TCRdb and include only in-frame sequences with V and J called. Some clones fail to appear in such tables; in the studies checked, an unresolved V gene covers under half of the shortfall, and the cause of the remainder is unknown. The sample contains about 87,000 clones, 93% of them found a single time. More than 1.1% of the sample rests with the top ten. The sample consisted of peripheral blood, taken in the third trimester of pregnancy. All receptors come from a female donor in good health, enrolled as a control in a pregnancy study.

As concerns this clone: Mismatch with germline at one junction end may stem from a read error. The V gene is TRBV6-5, the J gene TRBJ2-6; D gene unclear. The CDR3 has 15 amino acids. CDR1 and CDR2 (germline): MNHEY, SVGAGI. The CDR3 spells CAGSYSQSGANVLTF. The CDR3 nucleotides are TGTGCCGGCAGTTACTCCCAGTCTGGGGCCAACGTCCTGACTTTC.

The V call is TRBV27, the J call TRBJ2-5, with D perhaps TRBD2 (6 bases). In germline, CDR1 is MNHEY, CDR2 SMNVEV (reference sequence). V lost 1 base, J lost 4 bases, and 16 bases lay in between. This CDR3 is built from 16 residues. CDR3 amino acids: CASSLLRDGGGETQYF. The DNA for the CDR3 is TGTGCCAGCAGTTTATTAAGGGACGGGGGAGGAGAGACCCAGTACTTC.

The genes are TRBV13 and TRBJ2-7; 12 bases align to TRBD1. The CDR3 totals 15 residues. V lost 3 bases and J lost 6; bases outside the gene matches: 6. Germline loops: CDR1 PRHDT, CDR2 FYEKMQ (reference sequence). As DNA, the CDR3 is TGTGCCAGCAGCTTTTCCGGGACAGGGGGCCCCGAGCAGTACTTC. As protein: CASSFSGTGGPEQYF. The whole variable domain, remainder taken from reference TRBV13 and TRBJ2-7, is AAGVIQSPRHLIKEKRETATLKCYPIPRHDTVYWYQQGPGQDPQFLISFYEKMQSDKGSIPDRFSAQQFSDYHSELNMSSLELGDSALYFCASSFSGTGGPEQYFGPGTRLTVT.

The chain couples TRBV6-6 to TRBJ2-3, with TRBD2 identical over 11 bases. J lost 6 bases, V lost 6 bases, and 11 bases had no gene match. The CDR3 extends over 16 amino acids. The V gene's germline CDR1 is MNHNY and CDR2 SVGAGI (reference sequence). This CDR3 is CASSLLAGGPGDTQYF. The CDR3 region has the DNA TGTGCCAGCAGCCTCCTAGCGGGAGGACCAGGGGATACGCAGTATTTT.

This chain links TRBV28 with TRBJ2-6; D is unresolved. The germline gives CDR1 MDHEN, CDR2 SYDVKM. Between the trimmed V and J ends, which lost 3 bases and 2 bases, there was a span of 8 bases. The CDR3 is 15 amino acids. This CDR3 reads CASSFSSAGANVLTF. The CDR3 DNA reads TGTGCCAGCAGTTTTAGTAGTGCTGGGGCCAACGTCCTGACTTTC.

In nucleotides, the CDR3 is TGTGCCACCAGCAGAGTACGTCAGGGGGCCCAATCGAACACCGGGGAGCTGTTTTTT. Its translation is CATSRVRQGAQSNTGELFF. The chain carries TRBV15 and TRBJ2-2; the match to TRBD1 covers 8 bases. The V and J ends lost 1 base and 0 bases, in that order; junction bases with no gene match: 10. The CDR3 consists of 19 residues. The germline CDR1 and CDR2 sequences are LNHNV and YYDKDF (reference sequence). The complete variable domain, with remaining parts taken from reference TRBV15 and TRBJ2-2, reads DAMVIQNPRYQVTQFGKPVTLSCSQTLNHNVMYWYQQKSSQAPKLLFHYYDKDFNNEADTPDNFQSRRPNTSFCFLDIRSPGLGDTAMYLCATSRVRQGAQSNTGELFFGEGSRLTVL.

V usage is TRBV28 and J usage is TRBJ1-5, with a weak D call TRBD1 (6 bases). Per germline, CDR1 MDHEN and CDR2 SYDVKM. The CDR3 sequence is 16 residues long. The V and J ends lost 3 bases and 4 bases respectively, with 16 bases between them. The CDR3 DNA is TGTGCCAGCAGTTTTCCGAGGGGGATAGGGAATCAGCCCCAGCATTTT. Its protein is CASSFPRGIGNQPQHF.

This clone was seen only once. J is TRBJ2-7 and V is TRBV5-1; 12 bases align to TRBD2. After removal of 4 bases from V and 6 bases from J, the junction contained 11 bases not matched to a gene. Germline V lookup: CDR1 SGHRS, CDR2 YFSETQ. The CDR3 runs to 16 residues. CDR3 in DNA: TGCGCCAGCAGCCCCCCAACTAGCGGGGGGTCATCCGAGCAGTACTTC. Translation: CASSPPTSGGSSEQYF.

The chain couples TRBV7-9 to TRBJ1-1; D is uncertain. The ends were cut back, 1 base at V and 3 bases at J, with 9 bases in the middle. CDR1 is SEHNR, CDR2 FQNEAQ, per germline (reference sequence). The CDR3 runs to 14 residues. The chain's CDR3 is CASSLGRADTEAFF. The CDR3 DNA follows: TGTGCCAGCAGCTTAGGGCGGGCGGACACTGAAGCTTTCTTT.

V is TRBV7-2 and J is TRBJ2-7, with TRBD1 as a possible D gene (6 bases). V was trimmed by 5 bases and J by 2 bases, leaving 10 bases between them. This CDR3 has 13 residues. The germline V gene has CDR1 SGHTA and CDR2 FQGNSA. As DNA, the CDR3 is TGTGCCAGCAGCCCGGACAGAACCTACGAGCAGTACTTC. Translation: CASSPDRTYEQYF.

The rearrangement links TRBV6-1 to TRBJ2-1; 14 bases fit TRBD2. The CDR3 runs 14 residues. V shed 6 bases, J shed 5 bases, and the junction held 0 bases outside the gene matches. CDR1 is MNHNS, CDR2 SASEGT, per germline. This CDR3 reads CASRGLAGDNEQFF. The DNA of the CDR3 is TGTGCCAGCAGGGGACTAGCGGGAGACAATGAGCAGTTCTTC.

The table lists this clone with a few counts. The chain employs TRBV6-1 and TRBJ1-5; D uncertain. Trimming left V 2 bases short and J 1 base short, with 9 bases between. Germline V gene data show CDR1 as MNHNS and CDR2 as SASEGT. The CDR3 consists of 15 residues. CDR3 DNA: TGTGCCAGCAGTGAAAGGCGGATGAGCAATCAGCCCCAGCATTTT. Amino acids: CASSERRMSNQPQHF.